The 15 T cell receptor beta chains listed next were all sequenced from one sample in a study of blood T cell repertoires in COVID-19. Assay: immunoSEQ multiplex PCR; the TCRdb copy retains only in-frame clones and omits some. The sample holds under 200,000 clones, roughly 79% seen once. Sequenced input: peripheral blood. The receptor source for this set is a man aged 60 to 75 with active or convalescent COVID-19.

The chain links TRBV6-1 to TRBJ1-2; TRBD1 is a possible D gene (5 bases). In germline, CDR1 is MNHNS, CDR2 SASEGT. The CDR3 extends over 13 amino acids. V was clipped by 3 bases and J by 8 bases, with 13 bases between them. The CDR3 protein is CASSEAGLLGYTF. The CDR3 DNA reads TGTGCCAGCAGTGAGGCAGGGCTGTTGGGCTACACCTTC.

In this sample, this clone turned up a few times. The chain employs TRBV29-1 and TRBJ2-1, with 7 bases matching TRBD2. The CDR3 loop spans 12 amino acids. Germline lookup yields CDR1 SQVTM and CDR2 ANQGSEA. With V trimmed by 6 bases and J by 7 bases, 6 bases remained unmatched. The CDR3 bases are TGCAGCGTGGGGGGGGAATTGAATGAGCAGTTCTTC. The encoded protein is CSVGGELNEQFF.

In this sample, this clone turned up once. The V call is TRBV3-1 (or the pseudogene TRBV3-2), the J call TRBJ2-5; possibly TRBD2 for D (6 bases). Germline CDR1 reads LGHDT; CDR2 reads YNNKEL (reference sequence). CDR3 length: 16 amino acids. V was clipped by 0 bases and J by 0 bases, with 11 bases between them. The CDR3 DNA follows: TGTGCCAGCAGCCAAGACGGGAGCCAGTACCAAGAGACCCAGTACTTC. Protein: CASSQDGSQYQETQYF.

This sequence joins TRBV9 and TRBJ1-2; 8 bases agree with TRBD1. V lost 4 bases and J lost 8; bases outside the gene matches: 10. This CDR3 is built from 14 residues. Germline values: CDR1 SGDLS, CDR2 YYNGEE. The CDR3 region has the DNA TGTGCCAGCAGCTCTCAGCCAACAGGGGGAGGCTACACCTTC. It codes for CASSSQPTGGGYTF.

The chain combines TRBV6-5 with TRBJ1-1; perhaps TRBD1 as D (6 bases). This CDR3 has 15 residues. In germline, CDR1 is MNHEY, CDR2 SVGAGI. Trimming cost V 6 bases and J 0 bases, with 14 bases left between them. CDR3 sequence (DNA): TGTGCCAGCAGGTCCGTAGGGGGAATGAACACTGAAGCTTTCTTT. Translating it yields CASRSVGGMNTEAFF.

J is TRBJ2-6 and V is TRBV6-6; no clear D. CDR1 is MNHNY, CDR2 SVGAGI, per germline (reference sequence). CDR3 length: 16 residues. Deletions cut 2 bases from V and 0 bases from J, with 8 bases between. The CDR3 is CASSYLQNSGANVLTF. The CDR3 nucleotides are TGTGCCAGCAGTTACCTACAGAACTCTGGGGCCAACGTCCTGACTTTC.

The V call is TRBV29-1, the J call TRBJ2-5, with 10 bases identical to TRBD2. Looked up from germline, CDR1 is SQVTM and CDR2 is ANQGSEA. The CDR3 is 14 residues long. J gave up 5 bases and V 7 bases, and 10 bases lay outside the gene matches. The CDR3 DNA follows: TGCAGCGGGTCTAGCGGGAGTCGTCAGGAGACCCAGTACTTC. Translated, it gives CSGSSGSRQETQYF.

The J gene is TRBJ2-1, the V gene TRBV18; 8 nucleotides agree with TRBD1. Germline values: CDR1 KGHSH, CDR2 LQKENI. V shed 0 bases and J 10 bases; nucleotides not matched to a gene: 8. The CDR3 has 15 amino acids. In nucleotides, the CDR3 is TGTGCCAGCTCACCACCCAGGGGGCTCTTCGGGGAGCAGTTCTTC. It translates to CASSPPRGLFGEQFF.

This clone has just a few counts. The CDR3 DNA follows: TGTGCCAGCCGACGTCAGGGGACTGAAGCTTTCTTT. Translating gives CASRRQGTEAFF. The chain carries TRBV19 and TRBJ1-1; weak D call: TRBD1 (6 bases). This CDR3 region has 12 residues. The V gene's germline CDR1 is LNHDA and CDR2 SQIVND (reference sequence). V lost 9 bases and J lost 5, with 13 bases in between.

V usage is TRBV19 and J usage is TRBJ2-2; 7 nucleotides match TRBD2. The CDR3 contains 16 residues. V shed 0 bases, J shed 6 bases, and the junction held 7 bases outside the gene matches. Germline V gene data show CDR1 as LNHDA and CDR2 as SQIVND (reference sequence). The CDR3 spells CASSIEGGGPSGELFF. The DNA of the CDR3 is TGTGCCAGTAGTATAGAGGGGGGAGGGCCCTCCGGGGAGCTGTTTTTT.

The chain links TRBV18 to TRBJ2-7; TRBD2 aligns across 12 bases. The CDR3 contains 15 residues. J was trimmed by 3 bases and V by 6 bases; bases with no gene match: 6. The germline V gene encodes CDR1 KGHSH and CDR2 LQKENI. CDR3 residues: CASSRLAGVIYEQYF. The CDR3 nucleotides read TGTGCCAGCTCCCGACTAGCGGGAGTTATCTACGAGCAGTACTTC.

The chain combines TRBV15 with TRBJ2-1, with 10 bases fitting TRBD2. This CDR3 is 15 amino acids long. The germline V gene encodes CDR1 LNHNV and CDR2 YYDKDF (reference sequence). The V segment lost 0 bases and the J segment 7 bases; nucleotides outside the gene matches: 3. This chain's CDR3 is CATSRDPSGSNEQFF. CDR3 nucleotides: TGTGCCACCAGCAGAGACCCTAGCGGGAGTAATGAGCAGTTCTTC.

CDR3 coding DNA: TGTGCCATCAGTGATCTCACAGACAATCAGCCCCAGCATTTT. This sequence encodes CAISDLTDNQPQHF. This sequence joins TRBV10-3 and TRBJ1-5; D gene unclear. This CDR3 comprises 14 residues. V was cut by 3 bases and J by 3 bases, with 9 bases left in between. Germline CDR1 is ENHRY and CDR2 is SYGVKD.

The chain links TRBV27 to TRBJ2-7; possibly TRBD2 for D (5 bases). The CDR3 is 13 residues long. Germline V lookup: CDR1 MNHEY, CDR2 SMNVEV (reference sequence). Trimming left V 3 bases short and J 2 bases short, with 8 bases between. CDR3 region: CASSLRGTYEQYF. The CDR3 coding sequence is TGTGCCAGCAGTTTGCGAGGGACCTACGAGCAGTACTTC.

The CDR3 loop reads CASSYGLAGGAGELFF. CDR3 nucleotides: TGTGCCAGCAGTTACGGACTAGCGGGAGGAGCAGGGGAGCTGTTTTTT. This chain joins TRBV6-5 and TRBJ2-2; 14 bases are a match to TRBD2. The ends lost 2 bases at V and 8 bases at J; junction bases unmatched: 4. Looked up from germline, CDR1 is MNHEY and CDR2 is SVGAGI. The CDR3 spans 16 residues.